The 10 T cell receptor beta chains presented below share a single source sample, sequenced in a study of regulatory T cells in long-lasting Graves disease. Time point specified: newly diagnosed GD, antithyroid drugs for less than 3 months. Making the TCR library involved RNA that had been extracted from PBMCs. iRepertoire HTBI primers and Arm-PCR of CDR3 regions built TCR beta libraries. TCRdb processed the multiplex PCR reads anew with MiXCR; each CDR3 protein has one entry. Of some 460,000 distinct CDR3 sequences listed, around 16% were seen once; the top ten hold more than 10%. The same specimen was also included in a second study, on T cells in Graves' hyperthyroidism and ophthalmopathy.

The material sequenced was peripheral blood mononuclear cells (PBMCs), taken at new diagnosis, from a patient treated with antithyroid drugs. Receptor source: a man between 35 and 55 years old with Graves disease.

This clonotype was seen at least ten times. The chain employs TRBV2 and TRBJ1-1; D gene uncertain. Trimming pared 4 bases from V and 6 bases from J, leaving 6 bases between. This CDR3 region has 11 residues. Germline CDR1 reads SNHLY; CDR2 reads FYNNEI. The CDR3 here is CASSVRSEAFF. CDR3 DNA sequence: TGTGCCAGCAGTGTTCGGTCTGAAGCTTTCTTT.

About this clonotype itself: A far larger clone differs by one base, so this is likely a read error. J is TRBJ2-3 and V is TRBV28; 10 bases are a match to TRBD1. Near its end, the DNA agrees better with TRBJ2-1, so the J call may be wrong. CDR3 size: 14 residues. Germline CDR1 and CDR2: MDHEN and SYDVKM. CDR3 region: CASSLETGGDEQFF. In DNA, the CDR3 is TGTGCCAGCAGTTTAGAGACAGGGGGCGATGAGCAGTTCTTC.

In this sample, this clonotype turned up many times. The J gene is TRBJ2-7, the V gene TRBV2; the D gene is possibly TRBD1 (5 bases). CDR1 and CDR2 from the germline V gene are SNHLY and FYNNEI. The CDR3 contains 12 residues. V was shortened by 7 bases and J by 3 bases, with 10 bases between the two germline ends. The CDR3 region has the DNA TGTGCCAGCATGGGGCGATTCTACGAGCAGTACTTC. It yields the protein CASMGRFYEQYF.

This clonotype was detected ten times or more. This chain connects TRBV19 to TRBJ1-2, with a weak D call TRBD1 (5 bases). Germline-derived CDR1 and CDR2 are LNHDA and SQIVND (reference sequence). Trimming took off 3 bases at V and 0 bases at J, with 17 bases between the two ends. The CDR3 is 17 amino acids. CDR3 region: CASSIIAFTGTNYGYTF. The CDR3 coding sequence is TGTGCCAGTAGTATCATCGCGTTTACAGGCACTAACTATGGCTACACCTTC.

This clonotype was detected ten times or more. CDR3: CASSFGVEGYQETQYF. Written as DNA, the CDR3 is TGTGCCAGCAGTTTTGGTGTAGAGGGCTACCAAGAGACCCAGTACTTC. The rearrangement uses TRBV28 and TRBJ2-5; possible D gene TRBD2, 5 bases. Trimming pared 3 bases from V and 0 bases from J, leaving 14 bases between. Germline assignment: CDR1 MDHEN and CDR2 SYDVKM. The CDR3 has 16 residues.

The CDR3 DNA follows: TGTGCCAGCAGCCAAGAGACAGGGGGCATGAATTCACCCCTCCACTTT. Its translation is CASSQETGGMNSPLHF. This chain joins TRBV14 and TRBJ1-6; 10 bases are shared with TRBD1. CDR3 size: 16 residues. Germline V gives CDR1 SGHDN, CDR2 FVKESK. With 0 bases clipped from V and 7 bases from J, the junction kept 3 bases outside the gene matches.

This clonotype has ten or more counts. The CDR3 bases are TGTGCCAGCAGCGCCACTCCTGCGGGTGAGCAGTTCTTC. Its protein product is CASSATPAGEQFF. The J gene is TRBJ2-1, the V gene TRBV7-3; the D gene is possibly TRBD2 (5 bases). V lost 5 bases, J lost 9 bases, and 14 bases lay in between. Germline CDR1 SGHTA, CDR2 FQGTGA. The CDR3 contains 13 residues. Full variable domain (outside the CDR3, taken from reference TRBV7-3 and TRBJ2-1): GAGVSQTPSNKVTEKGKYVELRCDPISGHTALYWYRQSLGQGPEFLIYFQGTGAADDSGLPNDRFFAVRPEGSVSTLKIQRTERGDSAVYLCASSATPAGEQFFGPGTRLTVL.

This clonotype was counted many times. The chain recombines TRBV4-2 with TRBJ2-2; D call uncertain. Looked up from germline, CDR1 is LGHNA and CDR2 is YNFKEQ. The CDR3 is 13 residues long. With 0 bases removed from V and 7 bases from J, the gap between germline ends came to 6 bases. CDR3 sequence reads: CASSQDGVGELFF. DNA for the CDR3: TGTGCCAGCAGCCAAGATGGGGTCGGGGAGCTGTTTTTT.

The J gene is TRBJ2-3, the V gene TRBV2; no definite D call. The J call may be incorrect, as the DNA end agrees better with TRBJ2-5. In germline, CDR1 is SNHLY, CDR2 FYNNEI. The CDR3 has 14 residues. DNA for the CDR3: TGTGCCAGCAGTGAACGCGGCACCCCGGAGACCCAGTACTTC. Translated, it gives CASSERGTPETQYF.

The rearrangement uses TRBV5-1 and TRBJ2-1, with 9 bases identical to TRBD2. There are 16 residues in the CDR3. Trimming took 1 base from V and 6 from J; bases not matched to a gene: 8. The germline V gene encodes CDR1 SGHRS and CDR2 YFSETQ. The CDR3 region is CASSLNPAGGSNEQFF. CDR3 DNA sequence: TGCGCCAGCAGCTTGAATCCCGCGGGAGGGAGCAATGAGCAGTTCTTC. Using reference TRBV5-1 and TRBJ2-1 for the parts outside the CDR3, the full variable domain is KAGVTQTPRYLIKTRGQQVTLSCSPISGHRSVSWYQQTPGQGLQFLFEYFSETQRNKGNFPGRFSGRQFSNSRSEMNVSTLELGDSALYLCASSLNPAGGSNEQFFGPGTRLTVL.